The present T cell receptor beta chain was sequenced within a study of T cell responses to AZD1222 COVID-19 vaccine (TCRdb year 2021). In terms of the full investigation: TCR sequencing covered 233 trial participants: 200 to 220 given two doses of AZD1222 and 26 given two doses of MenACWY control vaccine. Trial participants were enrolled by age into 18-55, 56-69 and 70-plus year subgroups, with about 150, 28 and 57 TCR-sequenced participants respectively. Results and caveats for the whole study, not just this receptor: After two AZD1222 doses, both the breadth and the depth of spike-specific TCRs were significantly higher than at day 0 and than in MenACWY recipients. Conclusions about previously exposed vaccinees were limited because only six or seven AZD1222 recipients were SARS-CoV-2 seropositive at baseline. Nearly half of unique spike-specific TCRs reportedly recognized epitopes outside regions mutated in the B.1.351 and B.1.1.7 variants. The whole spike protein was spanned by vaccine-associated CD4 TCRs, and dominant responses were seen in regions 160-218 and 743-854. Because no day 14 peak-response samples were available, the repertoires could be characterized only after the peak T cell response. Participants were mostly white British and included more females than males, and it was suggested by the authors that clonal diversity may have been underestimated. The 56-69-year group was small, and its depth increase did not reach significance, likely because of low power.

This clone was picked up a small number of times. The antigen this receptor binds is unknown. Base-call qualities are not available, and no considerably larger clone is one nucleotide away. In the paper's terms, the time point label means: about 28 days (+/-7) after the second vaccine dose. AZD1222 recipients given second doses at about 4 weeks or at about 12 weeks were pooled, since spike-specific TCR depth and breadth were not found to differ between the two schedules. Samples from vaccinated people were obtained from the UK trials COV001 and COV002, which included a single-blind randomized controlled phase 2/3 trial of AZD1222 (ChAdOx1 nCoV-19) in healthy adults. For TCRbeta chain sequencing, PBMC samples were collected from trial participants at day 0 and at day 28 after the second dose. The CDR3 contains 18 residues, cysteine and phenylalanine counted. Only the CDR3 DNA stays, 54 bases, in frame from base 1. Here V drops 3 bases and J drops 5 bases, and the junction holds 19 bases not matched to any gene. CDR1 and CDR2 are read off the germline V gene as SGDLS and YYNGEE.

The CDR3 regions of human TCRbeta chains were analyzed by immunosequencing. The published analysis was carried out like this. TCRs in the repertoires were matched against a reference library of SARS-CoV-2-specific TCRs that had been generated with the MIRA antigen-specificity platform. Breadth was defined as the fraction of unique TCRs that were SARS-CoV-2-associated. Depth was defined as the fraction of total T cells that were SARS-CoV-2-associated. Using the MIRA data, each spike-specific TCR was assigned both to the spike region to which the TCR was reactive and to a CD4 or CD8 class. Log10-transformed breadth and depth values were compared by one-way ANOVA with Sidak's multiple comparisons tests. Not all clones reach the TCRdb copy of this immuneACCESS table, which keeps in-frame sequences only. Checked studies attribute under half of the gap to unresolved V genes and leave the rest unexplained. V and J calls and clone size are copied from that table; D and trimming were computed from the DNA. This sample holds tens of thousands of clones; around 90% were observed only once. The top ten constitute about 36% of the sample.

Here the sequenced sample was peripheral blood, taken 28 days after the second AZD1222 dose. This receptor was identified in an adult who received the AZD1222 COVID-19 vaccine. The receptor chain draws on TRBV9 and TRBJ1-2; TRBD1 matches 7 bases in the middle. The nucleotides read TGTGCCAGCAGCGCCCCCCGTGGAGGGGGCGACCCGAGGTATGGCTACACCTTC. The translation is CASSAPRGGGDPRYGYTF. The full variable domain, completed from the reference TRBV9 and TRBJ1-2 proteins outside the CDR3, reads DSGVTQTPKHLITATGQRVTLRCSPRSGDLSVYWYQQSLDQGLQFLIQYYNGEERAKGNILERFSAQQFPDLHSELNLSSLELGDSALYFCASSAPRGGGDPRYGYTFGSGTRLTVV.